This TCR beta chain was observed in a study of shared clonotypes between healthy human individuals. Deep level was the assay's run setting. Each PCR replicate from the sorted subsets contained 200 to 250 ng DNA, which is about 30,000 T cell genomes. Using immunoSEQ multiplex PCR, the repertoire was profiled, and TCRdb retains in-frame clones only, with some absent. This sample has about 2.4 million clones, with more than 85% found just once. The germline V gene has CDR1 SGHRS and CDR2 YFSETQ. The CDR3 length is 17 residues. V was shortened by 0 bases and J by 0 bases, with 12 bases between the two germline ends. A remark on this clone: Its antigen is unknown.

Study-level findings and limits: Rarefaction indicated that sorted-subset sequencing remained incomplete although depth was large.

This clonotype originated in a man between 18 and 35 years old in good health. Some clones in this sample may be carry-over from other donors' samples. The chain uses TRBV5-1 and TRBJ2-2; D uncertain. The sequenced sample consisted of naive CD4+ T cells from PBMCs. Subset here: CD45RA+ positively selected. CDR3 region: CASSLAAGATNTGELFF. The CDR3 DNA follows: TGCGCCAGCAGCTTGGCCGCTGGCGCTACGAACACCGGGGAGCTGTTTTTT.